Each of the 28 T cell receptor beta chains below was sequenced from the same sample in a study of T cell clonality in common variable immunodeficiency. Using immunoSEQ multiplex PCR, the repertoire was profiled, and TCRdb retains in-frame clones only, with some absent. Singletons are absent from the sample, which has 40,000 to 45,000 clones. Sequenced input: peripheral blood mononuclear cells. The receptor source for this set is a person between 18 and 75 years old in good health.

This clone occurred many times. The read falls 3 residues short of the CDR3 end, and the missing part is taken from the germline J gene. The chain combines TRBV5-4 with TRBJ2-3; the match to TRBD2 covers 13 bases. CDR1 is SGHNT and CDR2 is YYREEE in the germline V gene (reference sequence). Trimming cost V 0 bases and J 5 bases; bases outside gene matches: 0. CDR3 length: 15 residues. This CDR3 reads CASSLGLAGGDTQYF. The sequenced CDR3 bases are TGTGCCAGCAGCTTGGGACTAGCGGGGGGAGATACG.

This clone came up many times. The read ends 3 residues shy of where the CDR3 ends; the end is completed using the germline J gene. The chain employs TRBV2 and TRBJ1-5; the match to TRBD1 covers 7 bases. This CDR3 has 13 amino acids. The ends lost 8 bases at V and 4 bases at J; junction bases unmatched: 5. Germline CDR1 reads SNHLY; CDR2 reads FYNNEI. The CDR3 protein is CASYAGQNQPQHF. The part of the CDR3 DNA that was read is TGTGCCAGCTACGCGGGACAGAATCAGCCC.

This clone occurred many times. The observed sequence ends 3 residues before the CDR3 terminus, with the missing tail filled in from the germline J gene. The chain employs TRBV12-3 or TRBV12-4 and TRBJ2-7, with 7 bases matching TRBD2. The J segment lost 6 bases and the V segment lost 10 bases, leaving 9 bases of the junction unmatched. The length of the CDR3 is 12 residues. The covered CDR3 bases are TGTGCCACAAGGGAGGGGTCTAGCGAG. It encodes CATREGSSE. The whole CDR3 sequence reads CATREGSSEQYF.

This clone was counted many times. The read comes to an end 3 residues before the CDR3 does, leaving the germline J gene to fill in the end. The chain combines TRBV5-6 with TRBJ2-1, with D unclear. The CDR3 contains 15 residues. Germline V gene lookup returns CDR1 SGHDT and CDR2 YYEEEE. Trimming cost V 2 bases and J 2 bases, with 11 bases left between them. This CDR3 is CASSFEAATYNEQFF. The DNA read from the CDR3 is TGTGCCAGCAGCTTCGAGGCGGCTACCTACAATGAG.

This clone was observed many times. The read stops 3 residues short of the end of the CDR3; the missing end is completed from the germline J gene. The chain couples TRBV5-1 to TRBJ1-4; maybe TRBD1 (6 bases). The V and J ends lost 2 bases and 7 bases respectively, with 15 bases between them. CDR3 length equals 15 residues. CDR1 is SGHRS and CDR2 is YFSETQ in the germline V gene. The DNA read from the CDR3 is TGCGCCAGCAGCTTTGGGGGGGCGCGGGGTGAAAAA. It translates to CASSFGGARGEK. The CDR3 in its entirety is CASSFGGARGEKLFF.

At least ten counts were recorded for this clone. The read stops 3 residues short of the end of the CDR3; the missing end is completed from the germline J gene. The chain is built from TRBV18 and TRBJ1-5; 10 bases agree with TRBD1. The CDR3 totals 15 residues. Germline V gives CDR1 KGHSH, CDR2 LQKENI. V gave up 3 bases and J gave up 7 bases; unmatched junction bases: 6. This CDR3 is CASSPTGTGAQPQHF. The covered CDR3 bases are TGTGCCAGCTCACCGACCGGGACAGGGGCGCAGCCC.

This clone was detected a few times. Sequencing ends 3 residues short of the CDR3 end; the germline J gene provides the rest. V is TRBV20-1 and J is TRBJ2-7; tentative D call: TRBD2 (5 bases). CDR3 length: 15 residues. Germline assignment: CDR1 DFQATT and CDR2 SNEGSKA (reference sequence). Trimming removed 5 bases at V and 0 bases at J, with 17 bases between. Partial CDR3 DNA: TGCAGTGCTTACAAACAGAGCGGTTCCTCCTACGAG. Protein product: CSAYKQSGSSYE. The whole CDR3 protein reads CSAYKQSGSSYEQYF.

This clone has a count of ten or more. Read coverage stops 3 residues before the CDR3 terminus; the germline J gene supplies the remainder. The chain recombines TRBV9 with TRBJ2-2, with TRBD2 identical over 7 bases. The CDR3 has 12 residues. CDR1 and CDR2 (germline): SGDLS, YYNGEE. V dropped 7 bases and J dropped 5; count of bases not matched to a gene: 2. The part of the CDR3 DNA that was read is TGTGCCAGCCGAGCGGGGACCGGGGAG. Its protein is CASRAGTGE. The whole CDR3 reads CASRAGTGELFF.

This clone was detected ten times or more. The CDR3 goes on 3 residues after the read ends, and that part is filled in from the germline J gene. The chain couples TRBV30 to TRBJ1-4; D uncertain. V lost 7 bases to trimming and J lost 7 bases, with 19 bases between them. Germline CDR1 reads GTSNPN; CDR2 reads SVGIG (reference sequence). The CDR3 covers 14 residues. The CDR3 sequence: CAYDTSGGGEKLFF. The sequenced part of the CDR3 DNA is TGTGCCTATGACACGTCCGGAGGTGGTGAAAAA.

This clone was observed many times. With the read ending 3 residues before the CDR3 end, the germline J gene is used to fill in that end. The chain recombines TRBV20-1 with TRBJ2-1; 9 nucleotides agree with TRBD1. Germline-derived CDR1 and CDR2 are DFQATT and SNEGSKA (reference sequence). The CDR3 is 14 amino acids. CDR3 amino acids: CRVKAGTGINEQFF. The covered CDR3 bases are TGCAGGGTCAAGGCGGGGACAGGGATCAATGAG.

In this sample, this clone turned up many times. The CDR3 extends 3 residues past the end of the read, so its final part is completed from the germline J gene. V is TRBV7-3 and J is TRBJ1-1; tentatively, D is TRBD1 (5 bases). The germline V and J ends were trimmed by 0 bases and 5 bases, with 7 bases remaining between them. Germline V CDR1 and CDR2: SGHTA, FQGTGA. This CDR3 spans 13 amino acids. The CDR3 protein is CASSLTGGTEAFF. Partial CDR3 DNA: TGTGCCAGCAGCTTAACGGGGGGGACTGAA. Based on the CDR3 plus reference TRBV7-3 and TRBJ1-1, the full variable domain is GAGVSQTPSNKVTEKGKYVELRCDPISGHTALYWYRQSLGQGPEFLIYFQGTGAADDSGLPNDRFFAVRPEGSVSTLKIQRTERGDSAVYLCASSLTGGTEAFFGQGTRLTVV.

This clone was recorded many times. The read stops 3 residues short of the end of the CDR3; the missing end is completed from the germline J gene. The genes are TRBV9 and TRBJ2-7; D uncertain. V dropped 0 bases and J dropped 2 bases, with 9 bases sitting between them. CDR1 is SGDLS and CDR2 is YYNGEE in the germline V gene. The CDR3 runs to 14 residues. The CDR3 protein is CASSVEALTYEQYF. Incomplete CDR3 DNA: TGTGCCAGCAGCGTAGAAGCGCTTACCTACGAG.

The sample holds many counts of this clone. Sequencing ends 3 residues short of the CDR3 end; the germline J gene provides the rest. The chain recombines TRBV5-1 with TRBJ2-6; the D is unclear. The CDR3 has 14 residues. Per germline, CDR1 SGHRS and CDR2 YFSETQ. With 5 bases removed from V and 2 bases from J, the gap between germline ends came to 8 bases. CDR3 sequence: CASRTSAGANVLTF. The CDR3 DNA, read in part, is TGCGCCAGCAGGACAAGTGCTGGGGCCAACGTC.

This clone was seen ten or more times. From the germline J gene comes the end of the CDR3, since the read stops 3 residues before it. The rearrangement uses TRBV29-1 and TRBJ1-1; D perhaps matches TRBD1 (5 bases). The CDR3 totals 14 residues. Germline values: CDR1 SQVTM, CDR2 ANQGSEA. The V end was cut by 5 bases, the J end by 1 base, with 14 bases between. The CDR3 loop reads CSVQSGTPNTEAFF. The DNA read from the CDR3 is TGCAGCGTTCAAAGTGGGACTCCGAACACTGAA.

This clone showed up many times. The read is 3 residues too short to cover the CDR3 end, so that end is filled in from the germline J gene. The chain carries TRBV4-2 and TRBJ1-2; TRBD1 might be the D (6 bases). This CDR3 has 17 residues. Trimming took off 0 bases at V and 0 bases at J, with 14 bases between the two ends. The V gene's germline CDR1 is LGHNA and CDR2 YNFKEQ. CDR3 sequence reads: CASSQDATSGANYGYTF. The part of the CDR3 DNA that was read is TGTGCCAGCAGCCAAGACGCGACGTCAGGGGCTAACTATGGC.

This clone was recorded at least ten times. The read ends 3 residues before the CDR3 terminus; that terminus is restored from the germline J gene. This rearrangement joins TRBV19 to TRBJ1-2; the match to TRBD1 covers 7 bases. Germline V gives CDR1 LNHDA, CDR2 SQIVND (reference sequence). The CDR3 consists of 14 residues. CDR3 protein: CASSEFTGVGGYTF. CDR3 DNA (partial): TGTGCCAGTAGTGAATTCACAGGGGTTGGCGGC.

This clone was picked up many times. The CDR3 goes on 3 residues after the read ends, and that part is filled in from the germline J gene. The chain carries TRBV20-1 and TRBJ2-5; 8 positions agree with TRBD2. V dropped 5 bases and J dropped 5; count of bases not matched to a gene: 7. Germline assignment: CDR1 DFQATT and CDR2 SNEGSKA (reference sequence). The CDR3 extends over 13 amino acids. The CDR3 region is CSAAPGLEETQYF. The covered CDR3 bases are TGCAGTGCTGCCCCGGGACTAGAGGAGACC.

This clone was detected many times. Read data end 3 residues before the CDR3 end; the end is taken from the germline J gene. This chain joins TRBV2 and TRBJ2-7; the D gene is possibly TRBD1 (7 bases). This CDR3 comprises 14 residues. Deletions cut 3 bases from V and 3 bases from J, with 12 bases between. CDR1 and CDR2 (germline): SNHLY, FYNNEI. CDR3 amino acids: CASSEQGEVYEQYF. The sequenced CDR3 bases are TGTGCCAGCAGTGAGCAGGGGGAGGTCTACGAG.

This clone was detected a few times. The observed sequence ends 3 residues before the CDR3 terminus, with the missing tail filled in from the germline J gene. This chain joins TRBV7-2 and TRBJ2-1; D might be TRBD2 (6 bases). The germline CDR1 and CDR2 sequences are SGHTA and FQGNSA. This CDR3 is built from 15 residues. Trimming took 1 base from V and 9 from J, leaving 16 bases between them. This chain's CDR3 is CASSLGGKRRGEQFF. The part of the CDR3 DNA that was read is TGTGCCAGCAGCTTAGGAGGGAAAAGGAGGGGTGAG.

With regard to this clone: The CDR3 end is not reached by the read, which stops 3 residues before it; the germline J gene fills it in. The V and J genes are TRBV11-2 and TRBJ2-7; 7 nucleotides align to TRBD1. This CDR3 contains 15 residues. Germline assignment: CDR1 SGHAT and CDR2 FQNNGV. Trimming cost V 5 bases and J 3 bases; bases outside gene matches: 10. The CDR3 loop is CASSLASGQSYEQYF. The covered CDR3 bases are TGTGCCAGCAGCCTGGCATCGGGACAGAGCTACGAG.

This clone was seen a few times. The sequence runs out 3 residues before the end of the CDR3; the remainder is reconstructed from the germline J gene. This sequence joins TRBV18 and TRBJ2-7; TRBD2 aligns across 10 bases. The V gene's germline CDR1 is KGHSH and CDR2 LQKENI. This CDR3 is 14 amino acids long. After removal of 6 bases from V and 2 bases from J, the junction contained 4 bases not matched to a gene. The CDR3 spells CASSLAGGAYEQYF. CDR3 DNA (partial): TGTGCCAGCTCCTTAGCGGGAGGAGCCTACGAG.

In this sample, this clone turned up many times. Sequencing ends 3 residues short of the CDR3 end; the germline J gene provides the rest. This chain links TRBV7-3 with TRBJ2-7, with 10 nucleotides matching TRBD1. Germline CDR1 and CDR2: SGHTA and FQGTGA. V was clipped by 3 bases and J by 6 bases; unmatched bases: 2. This CDR3 comprises 13 residues. CDR3 amino acids: CASSLDRGGEQYF. CDR3 DNA, as far as it was read: TGTGCCAGCAGCTTGGACAGGGGGGGCGAG.

The sample holds many counts of this clone. The read ends 3 residues shy of where the CDR3 ends; the end is completed using the germline J gene. This chain links TRBV5-4 with TRBJ1-2; 8 positions agree with TRBD1. This CDR3 spans 13 amino acids. The germline V gene has CDR1 SGHNT and CDR2 YYREEE (reference sequence). The V gene end was trimmed by 2 bases and the J gene end by 6 bases; junction bases not matched to a gene: 3. CDR3 sequence: CASSFDRGNGYTF. The DNA read from the CDR3 is TGTGCCAGCAGCTTTGACAGGGGAAATGGC. Using reference TRBV5-4 and TRBJ1-2 for the parts outside the CDR3, the full variable domain is ETGVTQSPTHLIKTRGQQVTLRCSSQSGHNTVSWYQQALGQGPQFIFQYYREEENGRGNFPPRFSGLQFPNYSSELNVNALELDDSALYLCASSFDRGNGYTFGSGTRLTVV.

This clone was seen many times. The CDR3 end lies 3 residues beyond the end of the read and is filled in from the germline J gene. The rearrangement links TRBV11-3 to TRBJ2-7; tentative D call: TRBD2 (7 bases). Germline V gene sequence: CDR1 SGHNT, CDR2 YENEEA. Trimming cost V 2 bases and J 2 bases, with 10 bases left between them. The CDR3 totals 14 residues. The CDR3 bases that were read are TGTGCCAGCAGCTTACGGGGGGCGGCCTACGAG. This encodes CASSLRGAAYE. The entire CDR3 protein is CASSLRGAAYEQYF.

At least ten counts were recorded for this clone. The read ends 3 residues early relative to the CDR3; the germline J gene fills the gap. The rearrangement uses TRBV29-1 and TRBJ1-5, with 7 positions matching TRBD1. The germline gives CDR1 SQVTM, CDR2 ANQGSEA. The CDR3 has 13 amino acids. V lost 4 bases, J lost 7 bases, and 7 bases stayed unmatched. The sequenced CDR3 bases are TGCAGCGTTGGTACAGGGGCCTTCCAGCCC. Translation gives CSVGTGAFQP. The full-length CDR3 reads as CSVGTGAFQPQHF.

This clone has ten or more counts. The read terminates 3 residues before the CDR3 end, so the remaining end is supplied by the germline J gene. This chain links TRBV19 with TRBJ2-1, with no clear D. Germline CDR1 and CDR2: LNHDA and SQIVND (reference sequence). The CDR3 loop spans 11 amino acids. V was cut by 6 bases and J by 3 bases, with 3 bases left in between. CDR3 DNA, as far as it was read: TGTGCCAGTAGCTTCTACAATGAG. This encodes CASSFYNE. The whole CDR3 region reads CASSFYNEQFF.

This clone was detected ten times or more. The read falls 3 residues short of the CDR3 end, and the missing part is taken from the germline J gene. This chain connects TRBV5-1 to TRBJ2-3, with 9 bases matching TRBD1. CDR1 is SGHRS and CDR2 is YFSETQ in the germline V gene. V gave up 1 base and J gave up 4 bases; unmatched junction bases: 4. This CDR3 region has 15 residues. CDR3 loop: CASSLSTGGPDTQYF. The sequenced part of the CDR3 DNA is TGCGCCAGCAGCTTGTCCACAGGGGGCCCAGATACG. The complete variable domain, with remaining parts taken from reference TRBV5-1 and TRBJ2-3, reads KAGVTQTPRYLIKTRGQQVTLSCSPISGHRSVSWYQQTPGQGLQFLFEYFSETQRNKGNFPGRFSGRQFSNSRSEMNVSTLELGDSALYLCASSLSTGGPDTQYFGPGTRLTVL.

This clone was counted many times. The CDR3 extends 3 residues past the end of the read, so its final part is completed from the germline J gene. The chain has TRBV5-1 and TRBJ2-5; 9 nucleotides match TRBD1. The CDR3 runs to 16 residues. V gave up 1 base and J gave up 4 bases; unmatched junction bases: 8. Germline CDR1 is SGHRS and CDR2 is YFSETQ. Partial CDR3 DNA: TGCGCCAGCAGCTTGACGGCCGGGACAGGGCTAGAGACC. It specifies CASSLTAGTGLET. The full CDR3 protein is CASSLTAGTGLETQYF. The full variable domain, completed using reference TRBV5-1 and TRBJ2-5, is KAGVTQTPRYLIKTRGQQVTLSCSPISGHRSVSWYQQTPGQGLQFLFEYFSETQRNKGNFPGRFSGRQFSNSRSEMNVSTLELGDSALYLCASSLTAGTGLETQYFGPGTRLLVL.